This T cell receptor beta chain was identified in a study of T cell responses to AZD1222 COVID-19 vaccine. Study-level findings and limits: Donor demographics were predominantly white British with a female majority; clonal diversity may be underestimated.

This clone was observed once. Antigen unknown. Pooled together were second doses at about 4 or about 12 weeks. Sequencing was performed with immunoSEQ multiplex PCR; in TCRdb, only in-frame clones are kept and a portion is missing. Of about 130,000 clones in the sample, nearly 90% were seen once. CDR1 and CDR2 (germline): MNHEY, SVGAGI. This CDR3 is built from 13 residues. Trimming pared 7 bases from V and 4 bases from J, leaving 14 bases between. V usage is TRBV6-5 and J usage is TRBJ2-7; D remains ambiguous. This receptor was taken from an adult who received the AZD1222 COVID-19 vaccine. Source: peripheral blood, taken 28 days after the second AZD1222 dose. The CDR3 sequence: CASMSGGEYEQYF. The CDR3 DNA reads TGTGCCAGCATGTCCGGCGGCGAGTACGAGCAGTACTTC.